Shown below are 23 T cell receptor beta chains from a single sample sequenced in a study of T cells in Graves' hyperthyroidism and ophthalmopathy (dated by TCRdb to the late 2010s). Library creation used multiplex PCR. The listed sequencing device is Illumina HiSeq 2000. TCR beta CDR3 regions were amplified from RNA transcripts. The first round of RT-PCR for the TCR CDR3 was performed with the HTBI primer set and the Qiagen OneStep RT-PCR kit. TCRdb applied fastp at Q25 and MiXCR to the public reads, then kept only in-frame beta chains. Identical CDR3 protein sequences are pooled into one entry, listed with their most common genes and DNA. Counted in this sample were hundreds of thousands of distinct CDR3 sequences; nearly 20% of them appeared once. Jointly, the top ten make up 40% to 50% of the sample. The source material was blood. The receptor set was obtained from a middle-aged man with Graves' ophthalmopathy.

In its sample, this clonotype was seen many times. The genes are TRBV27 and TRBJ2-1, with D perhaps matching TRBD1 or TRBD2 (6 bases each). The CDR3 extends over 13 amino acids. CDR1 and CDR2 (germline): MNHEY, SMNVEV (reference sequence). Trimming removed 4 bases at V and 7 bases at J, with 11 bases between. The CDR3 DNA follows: TGTGCCAGCAGTTCACCGGGGGCTAATGAGCAGTTCTTC. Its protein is CASSSPGANEQFF.

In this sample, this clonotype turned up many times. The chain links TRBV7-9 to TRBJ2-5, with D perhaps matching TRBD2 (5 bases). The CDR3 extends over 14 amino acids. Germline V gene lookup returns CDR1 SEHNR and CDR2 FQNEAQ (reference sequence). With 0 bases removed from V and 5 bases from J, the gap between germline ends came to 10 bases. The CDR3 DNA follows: TGTGCCAGCAGCTTAGCGGGAGCGGTGGAGACCCAGTACTTC. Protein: CASSLAGAVETQYF.

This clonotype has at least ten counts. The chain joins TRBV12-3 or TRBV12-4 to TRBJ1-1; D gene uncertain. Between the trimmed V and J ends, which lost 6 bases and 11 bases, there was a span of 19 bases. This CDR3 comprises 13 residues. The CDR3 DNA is TGTGCCAGCAGGCCAAGGATAAGAGTGATGGCTTTCTTT. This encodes CASRPRIRVMAFF.

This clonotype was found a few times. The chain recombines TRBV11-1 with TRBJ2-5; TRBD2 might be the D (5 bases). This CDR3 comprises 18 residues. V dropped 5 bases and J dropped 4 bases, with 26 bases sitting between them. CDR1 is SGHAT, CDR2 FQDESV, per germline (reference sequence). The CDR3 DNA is TGTGCCAGCAGCCAAAGGCGGCTAGCAGCGCCAAGTGGAGAGACCCAGTACTTC. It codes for CASSQRRLAAPSGETQYF.

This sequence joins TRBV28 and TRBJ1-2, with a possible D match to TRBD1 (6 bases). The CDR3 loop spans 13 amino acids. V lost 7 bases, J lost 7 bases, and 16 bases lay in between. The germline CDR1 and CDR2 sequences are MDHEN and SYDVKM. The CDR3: CASNPGVEIGYTF. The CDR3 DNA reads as TGTGCCAGCAATCCAGGGGTGGAGATTGGCTACACCTTC.

The DNA of the CDR3 is TGTGCCACCTCGGGGGACCCAGGCGGGAGTCCTGATACGCAGTATTTT. It codes for CATSGDPGGSPDTQYF. V usage is TRBV24-1 and J usage is TRBJ2-3; the match to TRBD2 covers 7 bases. V was clipped by 9 bases and J by 6 bases; unmatched bases: 17. Germline CDR1 is KGHDR and CDR2 is SFDVKD. CDR3 length: 16 amino acids.

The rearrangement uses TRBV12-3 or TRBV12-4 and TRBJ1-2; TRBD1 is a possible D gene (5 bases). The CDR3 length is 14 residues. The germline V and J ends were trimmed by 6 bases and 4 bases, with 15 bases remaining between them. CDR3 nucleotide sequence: TGTGCCAGCAGGATAAGGGGCCTGCCCTATGGCTACACCTTC. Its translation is CASRIRGLPYGYTF.

CDR3 bases: TGTGCCAGCAGCTTAGAGGGGGTAAACATTCAGTACTTC. This sequence encodes CASSLEGVNIQYF. The V call is TRBV7-9, the J call TRBJ2-4, with D tentatively TRBD1 (6 bases). The CDR3 is made up of 13 amino acids. CDR1 is SEHNR and CDR2 is FQNEAQ in the germline V gene (reference sequence). Trimming removed 1 base from V and 6 bases from J, with 7 bases in between.

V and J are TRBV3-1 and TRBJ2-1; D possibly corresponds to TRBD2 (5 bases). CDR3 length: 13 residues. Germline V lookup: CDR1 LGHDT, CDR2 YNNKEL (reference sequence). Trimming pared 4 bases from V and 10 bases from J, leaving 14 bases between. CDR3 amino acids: CASSPPPGKEQFF. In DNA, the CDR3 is TGTGCCAGCAGCCCTCCGCCGGGGAAAGAGCAGTTCTTC.

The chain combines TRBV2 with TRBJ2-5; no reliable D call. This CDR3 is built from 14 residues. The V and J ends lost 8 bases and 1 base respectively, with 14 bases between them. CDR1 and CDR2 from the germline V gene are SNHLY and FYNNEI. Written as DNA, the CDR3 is TGTGCCAGCCCTAATGGGCTGGCCCAAGAGACCCAGTACTTC. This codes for CASPNGLAQETQYF.

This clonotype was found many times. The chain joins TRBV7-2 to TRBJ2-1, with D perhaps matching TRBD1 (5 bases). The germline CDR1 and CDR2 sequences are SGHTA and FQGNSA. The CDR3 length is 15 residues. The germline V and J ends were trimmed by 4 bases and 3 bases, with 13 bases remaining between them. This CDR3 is CASSSTGRVYNEQFF. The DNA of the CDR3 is TGTGCCAGCAGCTCCACAGGACGAGTCTACAATGAGCAGTTCTTC.

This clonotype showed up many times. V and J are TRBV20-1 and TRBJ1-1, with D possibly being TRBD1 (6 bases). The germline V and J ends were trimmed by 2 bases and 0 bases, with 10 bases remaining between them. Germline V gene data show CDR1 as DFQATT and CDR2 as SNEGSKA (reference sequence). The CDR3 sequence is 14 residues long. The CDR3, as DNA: TGCAGTGCTAGAAAAGGGGGATTGAACACTGAAGCTTTCTTT. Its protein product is CSARKGGLNTEAFF.

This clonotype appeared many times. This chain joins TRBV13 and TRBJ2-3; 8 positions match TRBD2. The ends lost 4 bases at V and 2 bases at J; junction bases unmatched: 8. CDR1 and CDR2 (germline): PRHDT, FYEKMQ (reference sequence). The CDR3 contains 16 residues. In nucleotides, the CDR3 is TGTGCCAGCAGCTCTCGGGTAGCGGGGAACACAGATACGCAGTATTTT. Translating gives CASSSRVAGNTDTQYF.

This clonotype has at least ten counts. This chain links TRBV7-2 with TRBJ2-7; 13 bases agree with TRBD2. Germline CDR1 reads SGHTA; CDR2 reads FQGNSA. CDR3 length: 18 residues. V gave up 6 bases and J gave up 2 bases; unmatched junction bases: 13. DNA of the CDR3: TGTGCCAGCAGGTCTCCGGGACTAGCGGGATTTATTGCCTACGAGCAGTACTTC. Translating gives CASRSPGLAGFIAYEQYF.

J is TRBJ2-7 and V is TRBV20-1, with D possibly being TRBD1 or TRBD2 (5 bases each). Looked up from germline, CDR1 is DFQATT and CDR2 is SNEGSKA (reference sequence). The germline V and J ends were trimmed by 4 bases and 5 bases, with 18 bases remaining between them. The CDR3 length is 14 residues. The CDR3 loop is CSATTPRGKDEQYF. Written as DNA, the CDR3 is TGCAGTGCTACAACCCCCCGGGGCAAGGACGAGCAGTACTTC.

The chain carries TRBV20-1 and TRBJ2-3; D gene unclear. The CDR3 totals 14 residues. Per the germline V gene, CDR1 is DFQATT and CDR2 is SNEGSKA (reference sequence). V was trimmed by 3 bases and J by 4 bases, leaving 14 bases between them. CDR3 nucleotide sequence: TGCAGTGCTAGTTACTCGAGCGACCCAGATACGCAGTATTTT. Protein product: CSASYSSDPDTQYF.

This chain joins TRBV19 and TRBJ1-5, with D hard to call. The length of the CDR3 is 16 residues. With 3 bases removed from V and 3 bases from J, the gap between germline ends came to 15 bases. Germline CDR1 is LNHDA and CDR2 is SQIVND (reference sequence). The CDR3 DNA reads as TGTGCCAGTAGTATGCATATTCCCCTTTCCAATCAGCCCCAGCATTTT. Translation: CASSMHIPLSNQPQHF.

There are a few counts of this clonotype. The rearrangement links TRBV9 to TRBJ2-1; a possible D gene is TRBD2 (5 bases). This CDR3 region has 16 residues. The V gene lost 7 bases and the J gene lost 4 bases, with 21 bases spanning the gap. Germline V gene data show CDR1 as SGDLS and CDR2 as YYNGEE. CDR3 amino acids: CASGITAESSYNEQFF. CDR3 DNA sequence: TGTGCCAGCGGGATTACAGCGGAGTCCTCATACAATGAGCAGTTCTTC.

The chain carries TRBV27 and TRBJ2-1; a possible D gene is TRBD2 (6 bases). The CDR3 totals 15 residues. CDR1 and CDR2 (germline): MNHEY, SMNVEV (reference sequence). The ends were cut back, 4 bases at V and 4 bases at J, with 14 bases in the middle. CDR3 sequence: CASSSGTGEYNEQFF. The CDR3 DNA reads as TGTGCCAGCAGTTCCGGGACTGGGGAGTACAATGAGCAGTTCTTC.

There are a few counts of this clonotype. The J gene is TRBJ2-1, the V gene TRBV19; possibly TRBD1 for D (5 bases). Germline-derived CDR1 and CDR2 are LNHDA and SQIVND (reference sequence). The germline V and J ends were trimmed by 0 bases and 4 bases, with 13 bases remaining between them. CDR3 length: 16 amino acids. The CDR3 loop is CASSIDLGAPYNEQFF. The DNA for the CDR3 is TGTGCCAGTAGTATAGATTTAGGGGCCCCTTACAATGAGCAGTTCTTC.

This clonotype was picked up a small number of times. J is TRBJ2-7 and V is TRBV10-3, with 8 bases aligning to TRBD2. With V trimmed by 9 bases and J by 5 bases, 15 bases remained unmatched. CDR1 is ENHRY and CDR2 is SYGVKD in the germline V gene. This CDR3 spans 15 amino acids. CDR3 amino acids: CAIRGIAGGLDEQYF. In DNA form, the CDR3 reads TGTGCCATTAGGGGGATTGCGGGGGGCCTGGACGAGCAGTACTTC.

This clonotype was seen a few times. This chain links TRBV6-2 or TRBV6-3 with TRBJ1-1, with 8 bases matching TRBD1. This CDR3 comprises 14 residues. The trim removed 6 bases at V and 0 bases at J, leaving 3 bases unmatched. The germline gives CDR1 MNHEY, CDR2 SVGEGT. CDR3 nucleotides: TGTGCCAGCAGGATGGGACAGGTGAACACTGAAGCTTTCTTT. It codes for CASRMGQVNTEAFF.

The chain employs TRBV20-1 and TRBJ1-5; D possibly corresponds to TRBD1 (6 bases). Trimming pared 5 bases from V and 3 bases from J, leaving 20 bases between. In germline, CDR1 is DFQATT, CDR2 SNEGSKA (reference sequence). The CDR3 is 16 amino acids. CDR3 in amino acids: CSARDTHRLSNQPQHF. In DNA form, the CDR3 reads TGCAGTGCTCGGGACACCCACCGCTTATCCAATCAGCCCCAGCATTTT.